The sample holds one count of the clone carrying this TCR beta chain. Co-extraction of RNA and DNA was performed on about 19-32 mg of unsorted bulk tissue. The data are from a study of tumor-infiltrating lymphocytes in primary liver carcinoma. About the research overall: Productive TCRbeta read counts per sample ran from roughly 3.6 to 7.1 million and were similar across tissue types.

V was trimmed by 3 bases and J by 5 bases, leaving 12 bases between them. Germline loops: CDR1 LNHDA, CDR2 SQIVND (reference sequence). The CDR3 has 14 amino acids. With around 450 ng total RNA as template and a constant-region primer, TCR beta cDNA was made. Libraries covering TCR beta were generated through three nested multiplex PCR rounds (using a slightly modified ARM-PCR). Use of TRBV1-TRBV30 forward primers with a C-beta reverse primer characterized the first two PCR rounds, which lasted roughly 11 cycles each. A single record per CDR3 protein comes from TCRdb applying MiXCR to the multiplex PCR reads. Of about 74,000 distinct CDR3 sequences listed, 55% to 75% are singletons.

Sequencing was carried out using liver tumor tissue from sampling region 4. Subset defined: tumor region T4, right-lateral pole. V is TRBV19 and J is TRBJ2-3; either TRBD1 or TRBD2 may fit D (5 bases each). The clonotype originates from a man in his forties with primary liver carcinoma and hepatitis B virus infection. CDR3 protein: CASSMGDGGDTQYF. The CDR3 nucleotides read TGTGCCAGTAGTATGGGCGATGGGGGAGATACGCAGTATTTT.